This T cell receptor (beta chain) is drawn from a study of cytomegalovirus exposure and HLA in healthy donors (dated by TCRdb to 2016 to 2017). General notes on the study: According to an earlier analysis of a few hundred of the donors, about 179 million T cells yielded 117 million unique TCR beta sequences and approximately 300 Gb of sequence data. An early release covering roughly 640 HLA-typed donors comprised 250 to 350 gigabases of sequencing data and tens of millions of unique TCR sequences. Of the 300 to 500 genotyped donors, 75% to 85% were placed in the genetic ancestry cluster associated with self-reported Caucasian donors. The study aimed to test whether cataloging public T cell receptors could reveal signatures of past pathogen exposure. Using immunosequencing, the study profiled T cell repertoires from 666 subjects and related those repertoires to cytomegalovirus serostatus. A separate validation cohort of approximately 130 different subjects was used in addition to the roughly 700-subject first cohort. To predict cytomegalovirus infection status, the study combined high-throughput TCR immunosequencing, statistical association of individual TCRs with disease status, and machine learning. In a later analysis, previously published TCR beta repertoires from hundreds of donors were re-analyzed and high-resolution HLA genotyping was added so that TCR occurrence patterns could be studied. Rather than using new phenotypic data, the later analysis identified candidate immune exposures from TCR beta sequences and from how often those sequences occurred across donors. An earlier analysis of roughly 580 of the donors used high-throughput TCR beta sequencing to judge whether each TCR beta V gene segment behaved as functional or pseudogenic. Donor age, sex, ethnicity and CMV serostatus were collected together with the repertoire data. Genome-wide SNP genotypes for about 60% of the 666 donors were used in a later genetic analysis, which treated that subset as a discovery cohort. All discovery cohort repertoires had been generated using a single sequencing platform. Both class I and class II loci were covered by HLA typing, at four-digit resolution. The number of typed donors differed by locus: about 620-640 for A, B, C, DRB1 and DQB1; some 500 for DQA1; 606 for DPA1; and around 470 for DPB1. Because of strong linkage in the cohort, roughly five DR-DQ haplotypes were treated as single units for association and clustering. Among some 400 genotyped donors of the cohort, an average of about 220,000 unique TCR beta nucleotide sequences was sequenced per donor, of which about 19% were non-productive. Study-wide findings and limitations: Because HLA typing was unavailable for some donors at each locus, only the typed subset was used in association tests. Compared with the approximately 670-donor mean, donors in an Asian-associated ancestry cluster had fewer N-insertions in productive TCRs, according to a later genetic analysis. Some IMGT-functional V segments, including TRBV6-2 and TRBV6-3, could not be told apart with the 87-base-pair reads, so those segments were excluded. A further reported finding was that TCR beta sequences accurately predicted the HLA-A and HLA-B alleles for most subjects in the first cohort. In the study, 150 to 200 TCR beta chains were listed as associated with cytomegalovirus. Cytomegalovirus status was reported to be diagnosed by the classifier with high specificity and sensitivity in both the original and validation cohorts. In vitro tests confirmed that a few of the cytomegalovirus-associated TCR beta chains recognize cytomegalovirus antigens. A group of highly shared sequence variants was considered likely to be a technical artifact of the sequencing pipeline. Several of the top co-occurrence clusters appeared to be linked to parvovirus B19, influenza, CMV and Epstein-Barr virus, according to a later analysis. In a later analysis, TCR association rates were found to vary across HLA loci, with the most associated TCRs seen for DRB1 alleles and the fewest for HLA-C alleles. In a later analysis, 15,000 to 20,000 TCR beta sequences were associated with specific HLA alleles at a false discovery rate of 0.05. Across donors, most TCR sequences were observed very rarely, whereas some public TCRs were present in many individuals. In this cohort, only TCR beta chains were sequenced, and detectable features were limited by the absence of alpha or paired-chain data. The authors suggested that the approach could potentially be generalized to other disease states and immunological phenotypes. Most CMV-associated TCR beta chains appeared to be HLA-restricted in a later analysis, and the HLA associations seemed to be driven largely by CMV exposure. A later genetic analysis associated a missense DCLRE1C variant with V-gene and J-gene trimming of TCR beta chains, and an independent cohort replicated the association. For the cohort, immune exposure information was limited to CMV serostatus. Assigning TCR associations to individual alleles was difficult when HLA alleles, especially DR and DQ, strongly co-occurred. A later analysis found that HLA-associated TCR beta chains were more clonally expanded and had lower generation probabilities than equally common non-associated chains. Roughly uniform sequencing depth across donors was assumed in presence/absence analyses, although this assumption may not hold. Roughly 15 rarely observed V segments, including chromosome 9 orphons, were excluded from the earlier analysis of several hundred of the donors because counts were too low. In an earlier analysis of around 600 of the donors, most TCR beta V segments were observed in productive rearrangements about 87% or about 30% of the time, broadly matching IMGT annotations. Correlated functional status among segregating V segments might reflect linkage disequilibrium, but an unknown experimental factor could not be ruled out.

On this clone: The specificity of this receptor is unknown. Base qualities are missing; no much larger clone stands one base away.

V is trimmed back by 3 bases and J by 5 bases, and the junction contains 14 bases that no gene match accounts for. The CDR3 has 18 amino acids, counting the end cysteine and phenylalanine. Only CDR3 DNA remains: 54 bases, in frame from the first base. Taken from the germline V gene, the CDR1 and CDR2 loops are SGDLS and YYNGEE. Libraries came from the immunoSEQ multiplex PCR assay. The multiplex PCR relied on a mix of 60 forward primers for TCR Vbeta segments and 13 reverse primers for TCR Jbeta segments. The CDR3 region of rearranged TCR beta genes was amplified from genomic DNA by a multiplex PCR assay. The amplified TCR beta libraries were sequenced on the Illumina HiSeq System as 87-base-pair reads. Concerning the study's data processing: In a later analysis, tens of millions of unique TCR beta chains were counted across the approximately 640 repertoires, and approximately 9.9 million of these chains were shared by at least two donors. To remove PCR and sequencing errors, raw reads were error-corrected and collapsed into unique sequences using a nearest-neighbor algorithm that merged closely related sequences. CDR3 sequences were aligned to IMGT reference sequences to assign V, D and J gene segments. For a sequence to be retained, at least a six-nucleotide match to both a V gene segment and a J gene segment was required. A rearrangement counted as productive if the CDR3 had no stop codons and remained in frame with V and J, and every other rearrangement counted as non-productive. Following IMGT convention, CDR3 was defined as the stretch from the second conserved V-encoded cysteine to the conserved J-encoded phenylalanine. The earlier analysis of about 610 of the donors excluded sequences that lacked an unambiguous match to a single V gene segment. In an earlier analysis of a few hundred of the donors, V segments were called functional above 56.7% productive rearrangements and were called segregating when the between-donor standard deviation exceeded 5%. A statistical classification framework was built for diagnosing cytomegalovirus status from the catalog of TCR beta chain sequences. V and J gene assignment, in a later analysis, came from comparing TCR nucleotide sequences with IMGT/GENE-DB human TR gene sequences. The TCRdist pipeline was used in a later analysis to assign CDR3 sequences and most-parsimonious VDJ recombination scenarios. In a later analysis, every TCR beta chain was defined by the combination of its CDR3 amino acid sequence and its V-gene family, and reads without a unique V-gene family were dropped. To address suspected cross-contamination and a sequencing artifact, a later analysis removed a few hundred highly shared, low-generation-probability nucleotide sequences. A later analysis calculated a clonal expansion index for each public chain from normalized within-repertoire ranks of inferred template counts. In a later analysis, generation probabilities were computed using a VDJ recombination model fitted to out-of-frame rearrangements, and the results were checked against IGoR. Hypergeometric tests were used in a later analysis to score TCR-TCR, TCR-HLA and TCR-CMV co-occurrence, with a repertoire-size bias correction applied to the TCR pairs. False discovery rates were estimated in a later analysis by permuting HLA or CMV assignments 20 times. In a later analysis, co-occurring TCRs were grouped with DBSCAN, and TCRdist sequence similarity was added when clustering was performed within HLA-allele-positive subsets. Repertoires with fewer than 30,000 or more than 120,000 public chains, plus five repertoires with anomalous nucleotide sharing, were excluded from co-occurrence clustering. The source is immuneACCESS, and TCRdb retained only in-frame sequences with V and J called. Part of the clones is not carried over; for the studies checked, unresolved V genes explain less than half of this, and the remainder is unexplained. V and J calls and clone size are given by that table; D and trimming were obtained from the DNA. The sample table lists some 160,000 clones, about three quarters of them with a count of one. The ten biggest clones cover around 5.4% of the sample.

The cohort was made up of 666 healthy bone marrow donors. At the time of sampling, all cohort members were nominally healthy, though unrecorded immune exposures were likely present. The donor was CMV seronegative and was included in the group of a few hundred seronegative cohort members. Every donor gave a peripheral blood sample, and the peripheral blood mononuclear cells from that sample were used for TCR beta sequencing. Genomic DNA extraction from the blood cell samples was performed with the Qiagen DNeasy Blood Extraction Kit. This clonotype was sampled from a man aged 35 to 55 in good health and CMV-seronegative. Sequenced sample: PBMCs. The chain uses TRBV9 and TRBJ2-5; TRBD2 agrees with 12 junctional bases. The CDR3 loop reads CASSARLTSGGDHETQYF. The nucleotides are TGTGCCAGCAGCGCCCGCCTGACTAGCGGGGGCGATCATGAGACCCAGTACTTC.